The clone carrying this T cell receptor (beta chain) occurred many times. As yet, its antigen is unknown. Samples came from axillary lymph nodes draining the breast cancer. TCRdb reprocessed the multiplex PCR reads with MiXCR, giving one entry per CDR3 protein. The sample holds approximately 250,000 distinct CDR3 sequences, approximately 36% seen once. The data were taken from a study of breast tumors, draining lymph nodes, adjacent tissues. Study-level points and caveats: Data only fit, rather than demonstrated, lymph node origin of most tumor T cells.

The TCR sequence derives from a female donor with breast cancer. Some clones in this sample may be carry-over from other donors' samples. What was sequenced was axillary lymph node tissue.

The CDR3 loop is CASSLTTGRYGGYTF. As DNA, the CDR3 is TGTGCCAGCAGCCTCACAACTGGGAGGTATGGCGGCTACACCTTC. The chain is built from TRBV5-5 and TRBJ1-2; D gene uncertain. The germline CDR1 and CDR2 sequences are SGHKS and YYEKEE (reference sequence). Trimming cost V 4 bases and J 8 bases, with 21 bases left between them. This CDR3 comprises 15 residues.